The 2 T cell receptor beta chains listed next were all sequenced from one sample in a study of CD8+CD57+ T cells in acquired aplastic anemia. CDR3 and TCR beta VDJ profiling relied on a genomic DNA template. TCRdb reprocessed the reads via MiXCR and lists one record per CDR3 protein. The data show just over 150,000 distinct CDR3 sequences, 48% seen once. Those patients picked for sequencing had displayed CD8+CD57+ cell expansion on flow cytometry. What was sequenced was sorted CD4+, CD8+, or CD8+CD57+ T cells (not recorded which) from PBMCs. Every receptor here comes from a human donor with aplastic anemia.

The CDR3 nucleotides are TGTGCCAGCAGCTTAGATGGGGGGGCCCAAGAGACCCAGTACTTC. This codes for CASSLDGGAQETQYF. The chain couples TRBV7-2 to TRBJ2-5; the D gene is possibly TRBD2 (7 bases). Trimming cost V 1 base and J 1 base, with 10 bases left between them. The CDR3 extends over 15 amino acids. Germline V gives CDR1 SGHTA, CDR2 FQGNSA.

This rearrangement joins TRBV7-9 to TRBJ2-7, with D tentatively TRBD2 (7 bases). Per germline, CDR1 SEHNR and CDR2 FQNEAQ (reference sequence). CDR3 length: 12 amino acids. V was pared by 7 bases and J by 6 bases, with 13 bases between. The CDR3 reads CASTQGGGEQYF. The CDR3, as DNA: TGTGCCAGCACTCAAGGGGGGGGCGAGCAGTACTTC. Using reference TRBV7-9 and TRBJ2-7 for the parts outside the CDR3, the full variable domain is DTGVSQNPRHKITKRGQNVTFRCDPISEHNRLYWYRQTLGQGPEFLTYFQNEAQLEKSRLLSDRFSAERPKGSFSTLEIQRTEQGDSAMYLCASTQGGGEQYFGPGTRLTVT.